One T cell receptor (beta chain) is described in this entry. Its binding antigen is unknown. No clone much larger than this one lies a single base away; base qualities are absent. This specimen includes other DNA sequences encoding the same CDR3. In the paper's terms, the time point label means: baseline before first vaccination. Vaccinee samples were obtained from the UK trials COV001 and COV002, which included a single-blind randomized controlled phase 2/3 trial of AZD1222 (ChAdOx1 nCoV-19) in healthy adults. For TCRbeta chain sequencing, PBMC samples from trial participants were taken at day 0 and at day 28 after the second dose. Trimming at the junction amounts to 3 bases on V and 2 bases on J, and the germline ends lie 5 bases apart. The germline V gene gives CDR1 as LGHNA and CDR2 as YNFKEQ. The CDR3 runs 13 residues from the cysteine to the phenylalanine. The only DNA kept is the CDR3, 39 bases in frame from the first base.

The CDR3 regions of human TCRbeta chains were analyzed by immunosequencing. In the source study's methods: TCRs in the repertoires were compared against a reference library of SARS-CoV-2-specific TCRs that had been generated with the MIRA antigen-specificity platform. Breadth was defined as the fraction of unique TCRs that were SARS-CoV-2-associated. Depth was defined as the fraction of total T cells that were SARS-CoV-2-associated. Each spike-specific TCR was assigned to its reactive spike region and to a CD4 or CD8 class using the MIRA data. Log10-transformed breadth and depth values were compared by one-way ANOVA with Sidak's multiple comparisons tests. What TCRdb holds here is the immuneACCESS table cut down to in-frame rearrangements. Part of the clones is not present; checked against another copy, under half of the missing clones reflect an unresolved V gene, and the others are unexplained. V, J and clone size reflect that table, while D and trimming were determined from the DNA. This sample comprises approximately 160,000 clones, roughly nine tenths of them detected only once. Approximately 2.8% of the sample is in the top ten clones.

These data originate in a study of T cell responses to AZD1222 COVID-19 vaccine (dated by TCRdb to the early 2020s). In terms of the full investigation: AZD1222 recipients whose second dose came at about 4 weeks and those whose second dose came at about 12 weeks were combined into one group, since spike-specific TCR depth and breadth did not differ between the two schedules. TCR sequencing was performed for more than 230 trial participants, of whom about 200 were given two doses of AZD1222 and 26 were given two doses of MenACWY control vaccine. Trial participants were enrolled into age subgroups of 18-55, 56-69 and 70-plus years, which contained about 150, 27 and 61 TCR-sequenced participants, respectively.

The study at large found these results: Nearly half of unique spike-specific TCRs reportedly recognized epitopes outside regions mutated in the B.1.351 and B.1.1.7 variants. CD4 TCRs associated with the vaccine covered the entire spike protein, and the dominant responses were in regions 160-218 and 743-854. Because no day 14 peak-response samples were available, the repertoires could be characterized only after the peak T cell response. Spike-specific TCR breadth and depth rose significantly after two AZD1222 doses compared with day 0 and with MenACWY recipients. Only five to seven AZD1222 recipients were SARS-CoV-2 seropositive at baseline, limiting conclusions about previously exposed vaccinees. Participants were mostly white British, with more females than males. The authors suggested clonal diversity may have been underestimated. In the small 56-69-year group, the increase in depth fell short of significance, most likely because of low power.

Sequencing was performed on peripheral blood, taken on day 0 of AZD1222 vaccination. The sequence joins TRBV4-2 to TRBJ1-5; no D gene can be assigned with confidence. This receptor was identified in an adult in good health. The DNA is as follows: TGTGCCAGCAGCCAGGGTGGCAATCAGCCCCAGCATTTT. Translated, this is CASSQGGNQPQHF.